The source of this TCR beta chain is a study of blood T cells in healthy people across ages. Study-wide results and caveats: Donors of long life had a larger count of naive CD4+ cells and greater diversity than aged donors.

Trimming cost V 5 bases and J 2 bases; bases outside gene matches: 9. Germline CDR1 is DFQATT and CDR2 is SNEGSKA (reference sequence). The CDR3 totals 14 residues. A J-beta primer mix and a sample-barcoded 5' primer were used in a second PCR of roughly 7 to 12 cycles. A single record per CDR3 protein comes from TCRdb applying MiXCR to the 5' RACE reads. The repertoire has 750,000 to 950,000 distinct CDR3 sequences, around 25% of them found once; the top ten carry under 3%. Points on this clonotype: Its antigen is not identified.

This sample was also put to use in a study of T cells of mothers and their children. According to that study: The whole RNA yield was converted to cDNA, roughly 1.5 ug per 15 ul.

Sequencing was done on a sample of blood. This clonotype was sampled from a boy between 10 and 17 years old in good health. The chain employs TRBV20-1 and TRBJ2-7; 7 nucleotides match TRBD2. The CDR3 reads CSAFTIAGAYEQYF. For the CDR3, the DNA is TGCAGTGCTTTTACTATCGCGGGGGCCTACGAGCAGTACTTC.